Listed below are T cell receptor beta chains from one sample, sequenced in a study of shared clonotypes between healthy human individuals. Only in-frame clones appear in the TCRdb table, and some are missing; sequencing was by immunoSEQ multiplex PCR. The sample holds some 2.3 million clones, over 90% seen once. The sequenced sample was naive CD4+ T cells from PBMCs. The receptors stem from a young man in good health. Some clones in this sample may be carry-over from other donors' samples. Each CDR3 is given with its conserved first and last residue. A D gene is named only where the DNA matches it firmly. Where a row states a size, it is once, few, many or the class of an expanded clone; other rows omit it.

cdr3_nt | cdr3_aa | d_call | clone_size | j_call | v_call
TGTGCCAGCAGCAAAAATTGGCAAACTGAAGCTTTCTTT | CASSKNWQTEAFF | - | - | TRBJ1-1 | TRBV5-8
TGTGCCAGCAGCGGGCGACAGGGGGCGCGGGAAAAACTGTTTTTT | CASSGRQGAREKLFF | TRBD1 | - | TRBJ1-4 | TRBV5-8
TGTGCCTGGAATACGGGCGGGAGGAAACAGTACTTC | CAWNTGGRKQYF | TRBD2 | - | TRBJ2-7 | TRBV30
TGTGCCAGCAGCCCGGGACACCCTAATGAAAAACTGTTTTTT | CASSPGHPNEKLFF | - | - | TRBJ1-4 | TRBV28
TGTGCCAGCAGCTTTGGTAGGCAAGAGACCCAGTACTTC | CASSFGRQETQYF | - | - | TRBJ2-5 | TRBV11-1
TGTGCCATCAGTGAGGAGGGCCGAGCCTACGAGCAGTACTTC | CAISEEGRAYEQYF | - | - | TRBJ2-7 | TRBV10-3
TGTGCCAGCTCACCCGGACTAGACCAGATATACGAGCAGTACTTC | CASSPGLDQIYEQYF | TRBD2 | - | TRBJ2-7 | TRBV18
TGCGCCAGCAGCCTAGCGGTAGCGACCGGGGAGCTGTTTTTT | CASSLAVATGELFF | TRBD2 | - | TRBJ2-2 | TRBV5-1
TGTGCCAGCTCACCGAACAGACAGTCCTCTGGGGCCAACGTCCTGACTTTC | CASSPNRQSSGANVLTF | - | - | TRBJ2-6 | TRBV18
TGTGCCAGCAGCGCCCCCATTGGGGGGGACAGGGGGTATCTTAACACAGATACGCAGTATTTT | CASSAPIGGDRGYLNTDTQYF | TRBD1 | once | TRBJ2-3 | TRBV9
TGTGCCATCCAGATTACCCCGGGACTTGAAGCTTTCTTT | CAIQITPGLEAFF | - | few | TRBJ1-1 | TRBV10-3
TGTGCCAGTAGTCCTCAGACAGGGAAATTCACTGAAGCTTTCTTT | CASSPQTGKFTEAFF | TRBD1 | - | TRBJ1-1 | TRBV19
TGTGCCAGCAGCTTAGCGTTCGCTAGCGGAGGGGGGGCAGATACGCAGTATTTT | CASSLAFASGGGADTQYF | - | - | TRBJ2-3 | TRBV7-9